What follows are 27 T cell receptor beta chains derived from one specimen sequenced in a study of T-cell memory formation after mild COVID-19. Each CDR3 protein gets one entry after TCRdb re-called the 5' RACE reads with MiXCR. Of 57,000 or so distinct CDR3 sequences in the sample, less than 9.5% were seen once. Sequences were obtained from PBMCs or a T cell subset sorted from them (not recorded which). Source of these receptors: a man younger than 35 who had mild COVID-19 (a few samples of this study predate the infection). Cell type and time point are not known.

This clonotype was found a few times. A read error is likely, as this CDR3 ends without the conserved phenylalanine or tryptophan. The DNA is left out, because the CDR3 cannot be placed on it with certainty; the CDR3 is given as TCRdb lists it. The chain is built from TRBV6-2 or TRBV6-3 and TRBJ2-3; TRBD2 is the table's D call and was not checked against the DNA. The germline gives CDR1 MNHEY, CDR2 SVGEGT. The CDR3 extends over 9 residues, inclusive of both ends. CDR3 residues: CARPGRPRG.

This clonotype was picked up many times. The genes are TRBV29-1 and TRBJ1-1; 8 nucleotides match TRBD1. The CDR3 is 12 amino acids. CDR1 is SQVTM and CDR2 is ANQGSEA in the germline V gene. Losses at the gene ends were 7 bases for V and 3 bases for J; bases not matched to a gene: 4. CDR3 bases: TGCAGCGCCGGGACAGGACACACTGAAGCTTTCTTT. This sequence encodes CSAGTGHTEAFF.

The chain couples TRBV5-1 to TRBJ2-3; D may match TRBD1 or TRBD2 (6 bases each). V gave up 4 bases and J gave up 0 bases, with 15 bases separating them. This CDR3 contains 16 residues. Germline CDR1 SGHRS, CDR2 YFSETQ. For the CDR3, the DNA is TGCGCCAGCAGCCCTCAGTCGGGGGCGAGCACAGATACGCAGTATTTT. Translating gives CASSPQSGASTDTQYF.

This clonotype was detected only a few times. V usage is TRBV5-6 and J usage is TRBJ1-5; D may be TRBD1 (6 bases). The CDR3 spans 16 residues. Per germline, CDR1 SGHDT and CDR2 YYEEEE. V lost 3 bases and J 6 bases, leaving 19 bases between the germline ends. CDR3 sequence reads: CASSSSPGTRGQPQHF. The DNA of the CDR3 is TGTGCCAGCAGCTCCTCCCCGGGGACAAGGGGTCAGCCCCAGCATTTT.

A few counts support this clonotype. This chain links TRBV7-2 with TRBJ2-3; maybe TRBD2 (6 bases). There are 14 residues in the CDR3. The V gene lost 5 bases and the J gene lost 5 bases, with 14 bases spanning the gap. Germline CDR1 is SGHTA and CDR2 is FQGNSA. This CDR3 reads CASSPQGGEDTQYF. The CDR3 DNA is TGTGCCAGCAGCCCCCAAGGAGGGGAAGATACGCAGTATTTT.

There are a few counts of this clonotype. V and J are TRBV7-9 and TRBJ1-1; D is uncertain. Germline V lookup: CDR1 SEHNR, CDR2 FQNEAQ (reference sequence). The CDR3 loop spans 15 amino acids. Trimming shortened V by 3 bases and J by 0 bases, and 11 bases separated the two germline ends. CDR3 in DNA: TGTGCCAGCAGCTTGGCGAGGCAAATGAACACTGAAGCTTTCTTT. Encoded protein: CASSLARQMNTEAFF.

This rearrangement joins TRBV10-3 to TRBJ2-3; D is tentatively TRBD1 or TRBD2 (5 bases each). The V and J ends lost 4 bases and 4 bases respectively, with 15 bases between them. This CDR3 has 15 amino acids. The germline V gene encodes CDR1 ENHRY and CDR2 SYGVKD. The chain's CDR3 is CAISVVGPRADTQYF. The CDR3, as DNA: TGTGCCATCAGTGTAGTGGGACCGAGGGCAGATACGCAGTATTTT.

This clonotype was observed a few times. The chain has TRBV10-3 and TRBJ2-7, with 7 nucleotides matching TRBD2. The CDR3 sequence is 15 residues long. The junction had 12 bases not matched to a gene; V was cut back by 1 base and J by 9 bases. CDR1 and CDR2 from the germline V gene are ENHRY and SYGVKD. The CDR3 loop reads CAISELGGGTTRQYF. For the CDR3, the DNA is TGTGCCATCAGTGAGTTGGGCGGGGGAACTACGAGGCAGTACTTC.

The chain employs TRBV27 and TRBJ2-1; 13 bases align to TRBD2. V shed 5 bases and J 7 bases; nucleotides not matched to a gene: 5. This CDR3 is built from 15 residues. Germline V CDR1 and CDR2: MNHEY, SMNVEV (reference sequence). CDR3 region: CASSTTSGGANEQFF. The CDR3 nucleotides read TGTGCCAGCAGTACAACTAGCGGGGGGGCTAATGAGCAGTTCTTC.

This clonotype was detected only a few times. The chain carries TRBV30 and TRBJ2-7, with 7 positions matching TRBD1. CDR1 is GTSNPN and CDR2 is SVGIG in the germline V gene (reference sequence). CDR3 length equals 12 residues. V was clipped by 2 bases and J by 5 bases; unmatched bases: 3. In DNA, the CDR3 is TGTGCCTGGAGTCTACAGGGGAACGAGCAGTACTTC. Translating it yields CAWSLQGNEQYF. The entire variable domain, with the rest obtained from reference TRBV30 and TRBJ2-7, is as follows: SQTIHQWPATLVQPVGSPLSLECTVEGTSNPNLYWYRQAAGRGLQLLFYSVGIGQISSEVPQNLSASRPQDRQFILSSKKLLLSDSGFYLCAWSLQGNEQYFGPGTRLTVT.

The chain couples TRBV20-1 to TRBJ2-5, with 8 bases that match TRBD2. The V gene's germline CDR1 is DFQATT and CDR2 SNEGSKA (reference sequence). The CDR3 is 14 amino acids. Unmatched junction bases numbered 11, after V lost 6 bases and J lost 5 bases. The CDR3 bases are TGCAGTGCCCCGCCAAGCGGGGGTCGGGAGACCCAGTACTTC. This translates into CSAPPSGGRETQYF.

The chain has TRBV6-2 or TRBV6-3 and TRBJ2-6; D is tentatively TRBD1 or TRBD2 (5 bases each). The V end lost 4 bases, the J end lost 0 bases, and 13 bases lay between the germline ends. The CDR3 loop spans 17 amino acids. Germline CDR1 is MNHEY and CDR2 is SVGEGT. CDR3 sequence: CASSFEGSPSGANVLTF. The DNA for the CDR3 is TGTGCCAGCAGTTTTGAGGGGAGCCCCTCTGGGGCCAACGTCCTGACTTTC.

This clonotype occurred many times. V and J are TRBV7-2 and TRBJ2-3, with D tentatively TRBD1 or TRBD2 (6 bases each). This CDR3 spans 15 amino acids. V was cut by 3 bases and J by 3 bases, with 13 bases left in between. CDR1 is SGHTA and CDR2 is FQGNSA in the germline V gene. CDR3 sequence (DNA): TGTGCCAGCAGCTTGGGGGGCCGACGGACAGATACGCAGTATTTT. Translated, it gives CASSLGGRRTDTQYF.

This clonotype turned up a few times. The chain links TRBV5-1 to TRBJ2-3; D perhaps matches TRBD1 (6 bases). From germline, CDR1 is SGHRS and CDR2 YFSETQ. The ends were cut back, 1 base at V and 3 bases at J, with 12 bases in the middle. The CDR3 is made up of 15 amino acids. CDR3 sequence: CASSLNTGITDTQYF. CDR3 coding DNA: TGCGCCAGCAGCTTGAACACAGGGATTACAGATACGCAGTATTTT.

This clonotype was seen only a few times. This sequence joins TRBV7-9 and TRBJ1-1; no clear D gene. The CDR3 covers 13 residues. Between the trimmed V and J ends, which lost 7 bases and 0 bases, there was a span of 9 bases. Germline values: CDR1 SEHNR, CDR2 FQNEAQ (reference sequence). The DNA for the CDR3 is TGTGCCAGCACCAGTACTATGAACACTGAAGCTTTCTTT. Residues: CASTSTMNTEAFF.

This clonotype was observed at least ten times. The CDR3 spells CASSSQGDQETQYF. CDR3 coding DNA: TGTGCCAGCAGCTCCCAGGGTGACCAAGAGACCCAGTACTTC. The chain couples TRBV5-4 to TRBJ2-5; tentatively, D is TRBD1 (5 bases). The CDR3 is 14 residues long. The germline V gene has CDR1 SGHNT and CDR2 YYREEE (reference sequence). Trimming took off 3 bases at V and 0 bases at J, with 9 bases between the two ends.

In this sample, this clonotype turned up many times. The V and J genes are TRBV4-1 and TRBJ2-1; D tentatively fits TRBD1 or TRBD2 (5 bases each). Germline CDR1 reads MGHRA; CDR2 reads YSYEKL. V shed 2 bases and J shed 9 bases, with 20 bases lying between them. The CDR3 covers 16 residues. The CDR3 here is CASSQPSRGGFGEQFF. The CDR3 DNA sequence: TGCGCCAGCAGCCAACCGAGCCGGGGCGGCTTTGGTGAGCAGTTCTTC.

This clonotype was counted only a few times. The CDR3 DNA is TGTGCCAGCAGCCAGGTCCAGGGGGCGGGCACCGGGGAGCTGTTTTTT. Translated, it gives CASSQVQGAGTGELFF. V and J are TRBV7-6 and TRBJ2-2; 8 bases line up with TRBD1. Germline CDR1 and CDR2: SGHVS and FNYEAQ. V was clipped by 5 bases and J by 4 bases; unmatched bases: 9. The length of the CDR3 is 16 residues. The full variable domain, rest sourced from reference TRBV7-6 and TRBJ2-2, is GAGVSQSPRYKVTKRGQDVALRCDPISGHVSLYWYRQALGQGPEFLTYFNYEAQQDKSGLPNDRFSAERPEGSISTLTIQRTEQRDSAMYRCASSQVQGAGTGELFFGEGSRLTVL.

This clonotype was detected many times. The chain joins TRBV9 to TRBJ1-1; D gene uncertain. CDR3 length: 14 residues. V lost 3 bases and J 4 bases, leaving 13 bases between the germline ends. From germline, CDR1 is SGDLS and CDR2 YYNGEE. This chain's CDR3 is CASSETFGGTEAFF. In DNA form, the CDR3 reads TGTGCCAGCAGCGAGACCTTTGGTGGCACTGAAGCTTTCTTT.

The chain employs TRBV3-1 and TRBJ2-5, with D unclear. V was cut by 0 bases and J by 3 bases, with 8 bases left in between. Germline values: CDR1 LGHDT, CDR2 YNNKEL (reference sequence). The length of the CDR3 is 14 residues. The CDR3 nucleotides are TGTGCCAGCAGCCAAGATCCACGGGAAGAGACCCAGTACTTC. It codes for CASSQDPREETQYF.

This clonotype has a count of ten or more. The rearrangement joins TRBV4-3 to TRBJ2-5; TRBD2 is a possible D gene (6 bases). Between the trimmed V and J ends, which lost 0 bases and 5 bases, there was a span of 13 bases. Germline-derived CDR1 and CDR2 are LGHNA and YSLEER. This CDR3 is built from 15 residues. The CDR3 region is CASSQDFSGGETQYF. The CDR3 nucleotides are TGCGCCAGCAGCCAAGACTTCTCTGGAGGGGAGACCCAGTACTTC.

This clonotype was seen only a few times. DNA for the CDR3: TGTGCCAGCAGCCCCGGAAGTGAAGCTTTCTTT. Encoded protein: CASSPGSEAFF. This chain connects TRBV7-9 to TRBJ1-1; D not resolved. Trimming left V 5 bases short and J 7 bases short, with 8 bases between. The CDR3 loop spans 11 amino acids. Per germline, CDR1 SEHNR and CDR2 FQNEAQ (reference sequence).

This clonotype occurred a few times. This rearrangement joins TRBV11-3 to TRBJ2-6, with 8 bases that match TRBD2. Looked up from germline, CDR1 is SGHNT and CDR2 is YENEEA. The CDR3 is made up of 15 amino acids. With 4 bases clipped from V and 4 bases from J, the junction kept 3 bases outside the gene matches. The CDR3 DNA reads TGTGCCAGCAGCTCGGGGGGGACCGGGGCCAACGTCCTGACTTTC. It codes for CASSSGGTGANVLTF.

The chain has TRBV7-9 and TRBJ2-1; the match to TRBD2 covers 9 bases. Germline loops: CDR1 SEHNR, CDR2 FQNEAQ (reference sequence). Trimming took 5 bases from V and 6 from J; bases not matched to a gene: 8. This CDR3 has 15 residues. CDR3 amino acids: CASSARGGACNEQFF. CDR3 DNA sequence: TGTGCCAGCAGCGCCCGCGGGGGGGCCTGCAATGAGCAGTTCTTC.

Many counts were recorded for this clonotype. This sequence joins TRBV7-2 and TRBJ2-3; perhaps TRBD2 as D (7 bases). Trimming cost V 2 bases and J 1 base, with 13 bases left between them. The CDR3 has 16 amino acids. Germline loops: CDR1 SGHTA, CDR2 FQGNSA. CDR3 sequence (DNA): TGTGCCAGCAGCTTAATTGCGGGGGCCCGCACAGATACGCAGTATTTT. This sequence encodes CASSLIAGARTDTQYF.

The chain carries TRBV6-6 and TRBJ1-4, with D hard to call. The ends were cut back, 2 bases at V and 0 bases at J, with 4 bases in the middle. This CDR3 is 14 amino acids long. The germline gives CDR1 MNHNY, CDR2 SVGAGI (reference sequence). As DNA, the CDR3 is TGTGCCAGCAGTTACCTTGCAACTAATGAAAAACTGTTTTTT. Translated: CASSYLATNEKLFF.

CDR3 sequence reads: CSVEVRENQPQHF. CDR3 nucleotide sequence: TGCAGCGTTGAGGTCAGGGAGAACCAGCCCCAGCATTTT. The chain couples TRBV29-1 to TRBJ1-5; D perhaps matches TRBD1 (5 bases). CDR1 is SQVTM and CDR2 is ANQGSEA in the germline V gene. The CDR3 is 13 amino acids. Deletions cut 3 bases from V and 7 bases from J, with 13 bases between. The variable domain in full, with the rest retrieved from reference TRBV29-1 and TRBJ1-5, is SAVISQKPSRDICQRGTSLTIQCQVDSQVTMMFWYRQQPGQSLTLIATANQGSEATYESGFVIDKFPISRPNLTFSTLTVSNMSPEDSSIYLCSVEVRENQPQHFGDGTRLSIL.